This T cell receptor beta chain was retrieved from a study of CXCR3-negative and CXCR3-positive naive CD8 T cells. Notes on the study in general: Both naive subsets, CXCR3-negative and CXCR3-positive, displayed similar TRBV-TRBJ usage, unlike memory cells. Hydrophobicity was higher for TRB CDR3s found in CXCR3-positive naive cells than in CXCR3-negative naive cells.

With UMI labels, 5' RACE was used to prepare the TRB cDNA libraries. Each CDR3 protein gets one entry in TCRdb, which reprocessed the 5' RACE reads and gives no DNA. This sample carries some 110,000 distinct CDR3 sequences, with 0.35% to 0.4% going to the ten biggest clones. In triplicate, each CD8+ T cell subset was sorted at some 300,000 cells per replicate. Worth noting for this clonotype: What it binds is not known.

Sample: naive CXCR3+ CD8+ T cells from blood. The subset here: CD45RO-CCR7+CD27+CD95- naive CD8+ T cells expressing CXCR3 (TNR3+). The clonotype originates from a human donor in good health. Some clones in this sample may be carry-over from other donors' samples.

This CDR3 reads CASSSRGLGTDTQYF. This rearrangement joins TRBV7-3 to TRBJ2-3; the TRBD1 assignment by TCRdb is unverifiable without DNA. CDR1 is SGHTA and CDR2 is FQGTGA in the germline V gene. There are 15 residues in the CDR3.